A single TCR beta chain is shown here with its context. This entry comes from a study of response to subunit inactivated influenza vaccine. One entry per CDR3 protein, called by TCRdb with MiXCR from the RT-PCR reads. Of about 650,000 distinct CDR3 sequences detected, 11% to 15% appear once; the ten largest clones hold less than 9%. The CDR3 runs to 17 residues. The germline V gene encodes CDR1 LGHDT and CDR2 YNNKEL (reference sequence). Trimming shortened V by 4 bases and J by 6 bases, and 21 bases separated the two germline ends. Sample: PBMCs from blood, taken roughly 15 days before vaccination. V is TRBV3-1 and J is TRBJ2-2; the D gene is possibly TRBD1 (6 bases). This receptor was obtained from a man aged 50-60 years who received an inactivated influenza vaccine. The CDR3 sequence: CASSPQYRGQYAGELFF. The CDR3 DNA follows: TGTGCCAGCAGCCCACAATACCGCGGACAGTACGCCGGGGAGCTGTTTTTT.